These 9 T cell receptor beta chains originate from one sample sequenced in a study of naive and memory T cell subsets. Reverse transcription of blood and skin TCR RNA was primed at alpha and beta constant regions. TCRdb processed the UMI-ligation and nested PCR reads anew with MiXCR; each CDR3 protein has one entry. Seen here are fewer than 20,000 distinct CDR3 sequences, 8.5% to 10% observed once, and the top ten hold nearly 7%. The treatment was: skin biopsy from PPD injection site in Mantoux-positive individual. Unsorted total RNA, about 1 to 1000 ng, was DNase treated before reverse transcription. Sequenced here: skin, sampled from a tuberculin skin test site. The receptors come from an adult in good health.

This clonotype was detected only a few times. V gene TRBV6-1 combines with J gene TRBJ2-7; 10 bases fit TRBD2. V shed 5 bases, J shed 4 bases, and the junction held 5 bases outside the gene matches. Germline assignment: CDR1 MNHNS and CDR2 SASEGT. The CDR3 is 14 residues long. CDR3 DNA: TGTGCCAGCAGTAGACTAGCGGGTTCTTACGAGCAGTACTTC. Residues: CASSRLAGSYEQYF.

This clonotype was picked up a small number of times. V gene TRBV5-1 combines with J gene TRBJ2-1, with D hard to call. This CDR3 region has 21 residues. Per the germline V gene, CDR1 is SGHRS and CDR2 is YFSETQ. The V end lost 0 bases, the J end lost 7 bases, and 32 bases lay between the germline ends. The CDR3 DNA is TGCGCCAGCAGCTTGGAAAGTTCCTGGACCTACTTACGATTCCGTACGAATGAGCAGTTCTTC. This translates into CASSLESSWTYLRFRTNEQFF. The full variable domain, with the rest looked up from reference TRBV5-1 and TRBJ2-1, is KAGVTQTPRYLIKTRGQQVTLSCSPISGHRSVSWYQQTPGQGLQFLFEYFSETQRNKGNFPGRFSGRQFSNSRSEMNVSTLELGDSALYLCASSLESSWTYLRFRTNEQFFGPGTRLTVL.

As concerns this clonotype: The junction departs from the called germline gene at one end, perhaps through a read error. The V gene is TRBV3-1, the J gene TRBJ2-5; 9 bases agree with TRBD2. The germline gives CDR1 LGHDT, CDR2 YNNKEL (reference sequence). The length of the CDR3 is 16 residues. CDR3 residues: CASSQVSLAGTETQNF. CDR3 bases: TGTGCCAGCAGCCAAGTTAGTCTAGCGGGGACAGAGACCCAGAACTTC.

By share of the sample, this clonotype is medium-sized (0.01 to 0.1%). The chain joins TRBV27 to TRBJ2-3; D remains unclear. This CDR3 spans 15 amino acids. Germline V CDR1 and CDR2: MNHEY, SMNVEV (reference sequence). The V and J ends lost 0 bases and 2 bases respectively, with 9 bases between them. In DNA, the CDR3 is TGTGCCAGCAGTTTATCCTTTTCCGCCACAGATACGCAGTATTTT. Translated, it gives CASSLSFSATDTQYF.

V gene TRBV12-3 or TRBV12-4 combines with J gene TRBJ2-3, with D possibly TRBD2 on 8 matching bases. V dropped 5 bases and J dropped 1 base, with 19 bases sitting between them. The length of the CDR3 is 17 residues. The CDR3 region is CASSHVQGRGGTDTQYF. In DNA form, the CDR3 reads TGTGCCAGCAGTCACGTACAGGGGCGGGGGGGCACAGATACGCAGTATTTT.

This clonotype appeared many times. The chain joins TRBV6-6 to TRBJ1-1, with D hard to call. The CDR3 length is 13 residues. CDR1 is MNHNY, CDR2 SVGAGI, per germline (reference sequence). Trimming removed 5 bases at V and 2 bases at J, with 9 bases between. In nucleotides, the CDR3 is TGTGCCAGCAGTGAGCCGGGAAACACTGAAGCTTTCTTT. Residues: CASSEPGNTEAFF.

The J gene is TRBJ1-2, the V gene TRBV6-5; 7 bases line up with TRBD1. With 6 bases clipped from V and 1 base from J, the junction kept 14 bases outside the gene matches. Germline V lookup: CDR1 MNHEY, CDR2 SVGAGI. The CDR3 covers 17 residues. CDR3 in DNA: TGTGCCAGCAGCCGCACATTTTCCAGGGGGTTTAACTATGGCTACACCTTC. This sequence encodes CASSRTFSRGFNYGYTF.

This clonotype is deemed medium-sized (0.01 to 0.1%). The chain is built from TRBV20-1 and TRBJ2-1, with D possibly being TRBD2 (6 bases). Trimming removed 1 base from V and 6 bases from J, with 16 bases in between. Germline-derived CDR1 and CDR2 are DFQATT and SNEGSKA (reference sequence). The CDR3 spans 15 residues. CDR3 nucleotide sequence: TGCAGTGCTAGAGCGGGGGAGTCGCGAAGCAATGAGCAGTTCTTC. Residues: CSARAGESRSNEQFF.

This clonotype is classed as medium-sized (0.01 to 0.1%). The chain joins TRBV20-1 to TRBJ2-3; D perhaps matches TRBD2 (6 bases). V was shortened by 3 bases and J by 2 bases, with 12 bases between the two germline ends. CDR1 and CDR2 (germline): DFQATT, SNEGSKA (reference sequence). The CDR3 contains 14 residues. This chain's CDR3 is CSASRGGFTDTQYF. The CDR3, as DNA: TGCAGTGCTAGTCGTGGGGGGTTCACAGATACGCAGTATTTT.